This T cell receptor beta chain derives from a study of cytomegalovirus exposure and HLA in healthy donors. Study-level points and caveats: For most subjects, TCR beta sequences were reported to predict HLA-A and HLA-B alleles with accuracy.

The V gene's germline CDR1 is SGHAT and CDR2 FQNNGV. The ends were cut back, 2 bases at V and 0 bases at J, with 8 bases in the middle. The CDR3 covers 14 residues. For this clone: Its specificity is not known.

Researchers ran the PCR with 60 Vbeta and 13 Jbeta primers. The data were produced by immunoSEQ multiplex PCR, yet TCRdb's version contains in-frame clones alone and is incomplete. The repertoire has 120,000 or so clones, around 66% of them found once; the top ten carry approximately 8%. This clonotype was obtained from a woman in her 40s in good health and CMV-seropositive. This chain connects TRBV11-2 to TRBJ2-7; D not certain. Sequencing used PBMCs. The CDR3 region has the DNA TGTGCCAGCAGCTTACAGACTCTCTCCTACGAGCAGTACTTC. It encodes CASSLQTLSYEQYF.